Listed below are T cell receptor beta chains from one sample, sequenced in a study of PD-1 blockade in classical Hodgkin lymphoma. The table came from immunoSEQ multiplex PCR; TCRdb's copy has only in-frame clones and leaves some out. This table holds approximately 28,000 clones, 65% to 80% found once. Sequences were derived from CD4+ T cells from blood, sampled before the fourth cycle of nivolumab. Receptors originate from a human donor with classical Hodgkin lymphoma. Each CDR3 is given with its conserved first and last residue. The D gene is left open where the match is weak. Only part of the rows carry a size: once, few, many, or a class if the clone is expanded.

V gene: TRBV6-5
clone size: NA
J gene: TRBJ2-7
D gene: TRBD1
CDR3 DNA: TGTGCCAGCAACCTAAGGGGACAGGGTGTCGGCGAGCAGTACTTC
CDR3 protein: CASNLRGQGVGEQYF

V gene: TRBV30
clone size: NA
J gene: TRBJ1-2
D gene: NA
CDR3 DNA: TGTGCCTGTACAAGCTATGGCTACACCTTC
CDR3 protein: CACTSYGYTF

V gene: TRBV6-6
clone size: NA
J gene: TRBJ1-1
D gene: NA
CDR3 DNA: TGTGCCAGCAACATCGACAGGTTGAACACTGAAGCTTTCTTT
CDR3 protein: CASNIDRLNTEAFF

V gene: TRBV4-2
clone size: NA
J gene: TRBJ2-7
D gene: NA
CDR3 DNA: TGTGCCAGCAGCCAAGCGGCTCCCCAAAGCCTCTACGAGCAGTACTTC
CDR3 protein: CASSQAAPQSLYEQYF

V gene: TRBV5-4
clone size: NA
J gene: TRBJ2-2
D gene: NA
CDR3 DNA: TGTGCCAGCAGCTTATGGGACGGCTTGGAGCTGTTTTTT
CDR3 protein: CASSLWDGLELFF

V gene: TRBV11-1
clone size: NA
J gene: TRBJ1-1
D gene: NA
CDR3 DNA: TGTGCCAGCAGCCAAGGGGGAGGAGACACTGAAGCTTTCTTT
CDR3 protein: CASSQGGGDTEAFF

V gene: TRBV7-2
clone size: few
J gene: TRBJ1-1
D gene: NA
CDR3 DNA: TGTGCCAGCAGCTCTAAACCTCGCACTGAAGCTTTCTTT
CDR3 protein: CASSSKPRTEAFF

V gene: TRBV7-3
clone size: NA
J gene: TRBJ1-4
D gene: TRBD1
CDR3 DNA: TGTGCCAGCAGCTCCCCGGGGTCTAACGGAGACAGGGATTCAACTAATGAAAAACTGTTTTTT
CDR3 protein: CASSSPGSNGDRDSTNEKLFF

V gene: TRBV28
clone size: NA
J gene: TRBJ2-1
D gene: TRBD2
CDR3 DNA: TGTGCCAGCAGCCCGACTAGCGGGTACTACAATGAGCAGTTCTTC
CDR3 protein: CASSPTSGYYNEQFF

V gene: TRBV7-3
clone size: once
J gene: TRBJ2-1
D gene: NA
CDR3 DNA: TGTGCCAGCAGCTTAACTTCAAGTAGCGGCAATGAGCAGTTCTTC
CDR3 protein: CASSLTSSSGNEQFF

V gene: TRBV2
clone size: NA
J gene: TRBJ1-4
D gene: TRBD1
CDR3 DNA: TGTGCCAGCAGTGGGAGGGGGCTGGGTCGTGAAAAACTGTTTTTT
CDR3 protein: CASSGRGLGREKLFF

V gene: TRBV6-6
clone size: few
J gene: TRBJ2-3
D gene: TRBD2
CDR3 DNA: TGTGCCAGCAGCCCCCGGGAGGGCTTCACAGATACGCAGTATTTT
CDR3 protein: CASSPREGFTDTQYF